This TCR beta chain was sequenced during a study of Ad26.COV2.S vaccination and SARS-CoV-2 variants. Whole-study results and caveats: Considerable breadth of spike-specific CD8+ and CD4+ T cell responses has reportedly been documented following vaccination.

Sequenced by immunoSEQ multiplex PCR; TCRdb stores in-frame clones only, minus some. The sample records some 400,000 clones, approximately 90% being singletons. The junction had 2 bases not matched to a gene; V was cut back by 4 bases and J by 2 bases. CDR3 length: 14 residues. Germline-derived CDR1 and CDR2 are SEHNR and FQNEAQ (reference sequence). Worth noting for this clone: Its antigen is unknown.

Treatment defined: around 19 received Ad26.COV2.S at low or high dose, single or two shots; roughly five received placebo; per-sample allocation not given. Samples analyzed were those drawn on day 63 after the first vaccine or placebo injection. The sequencing used peripheral blood, collected in a trial of Ad26.COV2.S vaccine versus placebo. The sequence was obtained from a person aged 18-60 years who received the Ad26.COV2.S COVID-19 vaccine or a placebo. The chain joins TRBV7-9 to TRBJ2-3; TRBD2 matches at 8 bases. CDR3 region: CASSYGRATDTQYF. CDR3 coding DNA: TGTGCCAGCAGCTACGGGAGGGCCACAGATACGCAGTATTTT. The full variable domain, rest sourced from reference TRBV7-9 and TRBJ2-3, is DTGVSQNPRHKITKRGQNVTFRCDPISEHNRLYWYRQTLGQGPEFLTYFQNEAQLEKSRLLSDRFSAERPKGSFSTLEIQRTEQGDSAMYLCASSYGRATDTQYFGPGTRLTVL.